This paragraph covers one T cell receptor beta chain sequence. Profiling relied on immunoSEQ multiplex PCR, and the TCRdb table lists in-frame clones only, not all of them. The table records 250,000 to 300,000 clones, less than 85% of them present only once. The sample belongs to a study of blood T cell repertoires in COVID-19. Germline CDR1 reads SGHTA; CDR2 reads FQGNSA. The ends lost 5 bases at V and 7 bases at J; junction bases unmatched: 8. This CDR3 has 13 residues. This chain connects TRBV7-2 to TRBJ2-7; the match to TRBD2 covers 7 bases. This clonotype originated in a woman between 18 and 30 years old with acute or convalescent COVID-19. The specimen was peripheral blood. CDR3 loop: CASSLGRVWEQYF. CDR3 coding DNA: TGTGCCAGCAGCCTAGGGAGGGTTTGGGAGCAGTACTTC.